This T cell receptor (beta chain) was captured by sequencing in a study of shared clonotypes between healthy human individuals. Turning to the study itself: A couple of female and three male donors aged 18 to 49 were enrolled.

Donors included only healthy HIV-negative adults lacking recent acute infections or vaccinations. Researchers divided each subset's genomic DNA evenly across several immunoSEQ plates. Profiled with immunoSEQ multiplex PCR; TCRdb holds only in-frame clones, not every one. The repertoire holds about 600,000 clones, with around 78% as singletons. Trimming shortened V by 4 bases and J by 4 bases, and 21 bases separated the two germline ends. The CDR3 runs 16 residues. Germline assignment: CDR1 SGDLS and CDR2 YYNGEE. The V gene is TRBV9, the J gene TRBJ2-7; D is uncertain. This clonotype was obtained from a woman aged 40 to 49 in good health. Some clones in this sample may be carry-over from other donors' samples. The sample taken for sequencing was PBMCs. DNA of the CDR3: TGTGCCAGCAGCCCGGGTCGTGGGCTCCGCCGGTACGAGCAGTACTTC. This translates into CASSPGRGLRRYEQYF.